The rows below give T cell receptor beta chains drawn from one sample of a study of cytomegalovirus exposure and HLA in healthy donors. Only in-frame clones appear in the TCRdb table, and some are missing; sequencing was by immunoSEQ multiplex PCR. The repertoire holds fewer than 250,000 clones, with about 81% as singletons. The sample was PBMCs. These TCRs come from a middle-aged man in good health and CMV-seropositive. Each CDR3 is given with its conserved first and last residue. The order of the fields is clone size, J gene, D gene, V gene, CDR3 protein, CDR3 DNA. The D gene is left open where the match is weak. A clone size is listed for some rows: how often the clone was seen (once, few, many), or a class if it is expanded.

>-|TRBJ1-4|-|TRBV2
CASGQLLNEKLFF
TGTGCCAGTGGACAGCTCCTTAATGAAAAACTGTTTTTT
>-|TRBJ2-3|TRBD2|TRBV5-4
CASSYQLTSAYPDTQYF
TGTGCCAGCAGCTACCAATTGACTAGCGCATACCCAGATACGCAGTATTTT
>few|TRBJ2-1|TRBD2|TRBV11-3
CASSLDSQREISDEQFF
TGTGCCAGCAGCTTAGATTCCCAGCGGGAGATTTCGGATGAGCAGTTCTTC
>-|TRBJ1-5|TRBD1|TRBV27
CASSLGQGYSNQPQHF
TGTGCCAGCAGTTTAGGACAGGGCTATAGCAATCAGCCCCAGCATTTT
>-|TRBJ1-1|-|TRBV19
CASSIGSANTEAFF
TGTGCCAGTAGTATTGGCTCCGCGAACACTGAAGCTTTCTTT
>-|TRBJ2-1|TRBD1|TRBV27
CATRQGNGIEQFF
TGTGCCACCCGACAGGGAAACGGGATTGAGCAGTTCTTC
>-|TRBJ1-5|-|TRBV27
CASSLDGGQVNQPQHF
TGTGCCAGCAGTTTAGACGGGGGGCAGGTCAATCAGCCCCAGCATTTT
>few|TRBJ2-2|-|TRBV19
CASTLALGGELFF
TGTGCCAGTACTCTAGCATTAGGCGGGGAGCTGTTTTTT
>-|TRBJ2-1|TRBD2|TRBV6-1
CASSEALGRERNYNEQFF
TGTGCCAGCAGTGAAGCGCTAGGGAGGGAGAGAAATTACAATGAGCAGTTCTTC
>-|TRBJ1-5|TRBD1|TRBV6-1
CASSQGANNQPQHF
TGTGCCAGCAGTCAGGGGGCGAACAATCAGCCCCAGCATTTT
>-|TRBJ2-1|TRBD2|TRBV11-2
CASSLRWLPRGSSYNEQFF
TGTGCCAGCAGCTTACGATGGCTTCCGCGCGGGAGCTCCTACAATGAGCAGTTCTTC
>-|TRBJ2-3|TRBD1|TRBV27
CASRERGTGPTDTQYF
TGTGCCAGCAGGGAGAGGGGGACAGGACCCACAGATACGCAGTATTTT
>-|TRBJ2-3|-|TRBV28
CASHGALGPSTDTQYF
TGTGCCAGCCATGGGGCGTTAGGTCCTAGCACAGATACGCAGTATTTT
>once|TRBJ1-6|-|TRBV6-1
CASSELPPGGDSPLHF
TGTGCCAGCAGTGAGCTACCCCCGGGGGGGGATTCACCCCTCCACTTT
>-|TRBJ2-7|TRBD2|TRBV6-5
CASSALAGVGYEQYF
TGTGCCAGCAGTGCTCTAGCGGGAGTAGGTTACGAGCAGTACTTC
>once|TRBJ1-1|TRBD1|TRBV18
CASSPLGQGETEAFF
TGTGCCAGCTCACCATTAGGACAGGGAGAGACTGAAGCTTTCTTT
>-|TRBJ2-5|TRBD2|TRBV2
CASSPGLAGSETQYF
TGTGCCAGCAGCCCGGGACTAGCGGGATCAGAGACCCAGTACTTC
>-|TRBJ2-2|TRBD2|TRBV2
CASRTAGGSTGELFF
TGTGCCAGCAGGACAGCGGGAGGGAGCACCGGGGAGCTGTTTTTT